These 24 T cell receptor beta chains came from one sample sequenced in a study of T-cell memory formation after mild COVID-19. TCRdb re-analysed the 5' RACE reads in MiXCR, keeping a single row per CDR3 protein. The table has about 340,000 distinct CDR3 sequences, 10% to 15% seen once. The material sequenced was PBMCs or a T cell subset sorted from them (not recorded which). Receptors were obtained from a man aged 18 to 30 who had mild COVID-19 (a few samples of this study predate the infection). Cell type and time point are not known.

The chain employs TRBV7-6 and TRBJ1-5; D possibly corresponds to TRBD1 (5 bases). The CDR3 extends over 18 amino acids. The V gene's germline CDR1 is SGHVS and CDR2 FNYEAQ. V lost 4 bases and J 0 bases, leaving 19 bases between the germline ends. CDR3 in amino acids: CASSSLSGARGSNQPQHF. CDR3 nucleotide sequence: TGTGCCAGCAGCTCCTTGTCCGGCGCGAGGGGTAGCAATCAGCCCCAGCATTTT.

About this clonotype: The junction differs from germline at one of its ends, possibly a read error. The CDR3 protein is CASSLTQNEKLFF. CDR3 DNA sequence: TGTGCCAGCAGCCTAACACAGAATGAAAAACTGTTTTTT. J is TRBJ1-4 and V is TRBV7-3, with no clear D. Germline V CDR1 and CDR2: SGHTA, FQGTGA. The CDR3 is 13 amino acids.

This clonotype has a handful of counts. The chain uses TRBV12-3 or TRBV12-4 and TRBJ2-6; D gene unclear. Trimming left V 5 bases short and J 4 bases short, with 6 bases between. The CDR3 contains 13 residues. CDR3 nucleotide sequence: TGTGCCAGCAGTCCCGTCGGGGCCAACGTCCTGACTTTC. Protein: CASSPVGANVLTF.

V is TRBV9 and J is TRBJ2-3; possibly TRBD1 for D (5 bases). The CDR3 contains 17 residues. V lost 0 bases and J lost 5, with 19 bases in between. CDR1 is SGDLS, CDR2 YYNGEE, per germline. The CDR3 DNA follows: TGTGCCAGCAGCGTAGGAATGAGTGCGGACACACAAGATACGCAGTATTTT. It yields the protein CASSVGMSADTQDTQYF. Complete variable domain (other parts from reference TRBV9 and TRBJ2-3): DSGVTQTPKHLITATGQRVTLRCSPRSGDLSVYWYQQSLDQGLQFLIQYYNGEERAKGNILERFSAQQFPDLHSELNLSSLELGDSALYFCASSVGMSADTQDTQYFGPGTRLTVL.

Many counts were recorded for this clonotype. The genes are TRBV5-1 and TRBJ2-2; the D call may be TRBD1 or TRBD2 (6 bases each). The length of the CDR3 is 16 residues. Germline loops: CDR1 SGHRS, CDR2 YFSETQ. The V and J ends lost 0 bases and 3 bases respectively, with 12 bases between them. The CDR3 sequence is CASSLASGADTGELFF. The CDR3 bases are TGCGCCAGCAGCTTGGCATCGGGGGCTGACACCGGGGAGCTGTTTTTT.

The table lists this clonotype with a few counts. The V gene is TRBV7-9, the J gene TRBJ1-6; D might be TRBD1 (5 bases). CDR3 length: 14 residues. Germline V lookup: CDR1 SEHNR, CDR2 FQNEAQ (reference sequence). V was pared by 5 bases and J by 8 bases, with 13 bases between. The CDR3 DNA is TGTGCCAGCAGCCCGGGGCGAGGGTATTCACCCCTCCACTTT. Its translation is CASSPGRGYSPLHF.

This clonotype turned up a few times. J is TRBJ1-1 and V is TRBV4-3; TRBD1 matches 10 bases. The V gene end was trimmed by 3 bases and the J gene end by 6 bases; junction bases not matched to a gene: 19. Germline CDR1 LGHNA, CDR2 YSLEER. This CDR3 is 19 amino acids long. DNA for the CDR3: TGCGCCAGCAGCCACCGACTTTACGACCGGGACAGGGGAAGATCTGAAGCTTTCTTT. It is translated as CASSHRLYDRDRGRSEAFF.

This chain uses TRBV7-2 with TRBJ2-2; no reliable D call. V gave up 5 bases and J gave up 5 bases, with 9 bases separating them. The length of the CDR3 is 13 residues. CDR1 is SGHTA, CDR2 FQGNSA, per germline. The CDR3, as DNA: TGTGCCAGCAGCCGGCGACGGACCGGGGAGCTGTTTTTT. This codes for CASSRRRTGELFF.

The CDR3: CASSTYRDPNTGELFF. CDR3 nucleotide sequence: TGTGCCAGCAGCACCTACAGGGACCCGAACACCGGGGAGCTGTTTTTT. The chain carries TRBV7-8 and TRBJ2-2, with D perhaps TRBD1 (6 bases). CDR1 SGHVS and CDR2 FQNEAQ come from the germline V gene. The CDR3 loop spans 16 amino acids. V lost 5 bases to trimming and J lost 0 bases, with 13 bases between them.

V and J are TRBV5-4 and TRBJ2-3; 9 bases map to TRBD2. CDR3 size: 16 residues. Germline lookup yields CDR1 SGHNT and CDR2 YYREEE (reference sequence). Trimming removed 1 base from V and 1 base from J; junction bases left unmatched: 4. CDR3 sequence reads: CASSLWASGGTDTQYF. DNA for the CDR3: TGTGCCAGCAGCTTGTGGGCTAGCGGGGGCACAGATACGCAGTATTTT.

The genes are TRBV5-1 and TRBJ2-3, with 9 bases lining up with TRBD2. Germline lookup yields CDR1 SGHRS and CDR2 YFSETQ. The CDR3 is made up of 15 amino acids. With V trimmed by 0 bases and J by 8 bases, 7 bases remained unmatched. The CDR3 region is CASSLDLAGSPTQYF. CDR3 coding DNA: TGCGCCAGCAGCTTGGATCTAGCGGGGTCGCCTACGCAGTATTTT. Combining the CDR3 with reference TRBV5-1 and TRBJ2-3 gives the whole variable domain KAGVTQTPRYLIKTRGQQVTLSCSPISGHRSVSWYQQTPGQGLQFLFEYFSETQRNKGNFPGRFSGRQFSNSRSEMNVSTLELGDSALYLCASSLDLAGSPTQYFGPGTRLTVL.

The sample holds many counts of this clonotype. V and J are TRBV6-5 and TRBJ2-5, with no clear D. Trimming pared 0 bases from V and 5 bases from J, leaving 1 base between. The CDR3 runs to 11 residues. Germline CDR1 MNHEY, CDR2 SVGAGI. CDR3 residues: CASSYSETQYF. The CDR3 bases are TGTGCCAGCAGTTACTCGGAGACCCAGTACTTC.

This clonotype was seen more than once but under ten times. V usage is TRBV5-1 and J usage is TRBJ2-1, with D possibly matching TRBD1 (6 bases). The CDR3 sequence is 13 residues long. The germline gives CDR1 SGHRS, CDR2 YFSETQ. Trimming removed 4 bases at V and 8 bases at J, with 13 bases between. The CDR3: CASSLISGDEQFF. In nucleotides, the CDR3 is TGCGCCAGCAGCCTGATTTCAGGGGATGAGCAGTTCTTC.

This clonotype was seen only a few times. J is TRBJ2-5 and V is TRBV6-5, with D perhaps TRBD2 (6 bases). The V end was cut by 2 bases, the J end by 1 base, with 8 bases between. Germline V gives CDR1 MNHEY, CDR2 SVGAGI. The length of the CDR3 is 14 residues. CDR3 loop: CASSYGGIQETQYF. CDR3 DNA: TGTGCCAGCAGTTACGGGGGGATCCAAGAGACCCAGTACTTC.

There are many counts of this clonotype. This chain uses TRBV20-1 with TRBJ2-1, with D perhaps matching TRBD1 (5 bases). V was clipped by 6 bases and J by 5 bases, with 26 bases between them. The CDR3 is 17 residues long. The germline V gene encodes CDR1 DFQATT and CDR2 SNEGSKA (reference sequence). For the CDR3, the DNA is TGCAGTGCCCAGGAAACGTTTTCTCGGACATTGAACAATGAGCAGTTCTTC. It is translated as CSAQETFSRTLNNEQFF.

V usage is TRBV7-9 and J usage is TRBJ1-2; D is possibly TRBD1 (5 bases). V was trimmed by 4 bases and J by 0 bases, leaving 15 bases between them. This CDR3 has 16 amino acids. The V gene's germline CDR1 is SEHNR and CDR2 FQNEAQ (reference sequence). The CDR3 DNA follows: TGTGCCAGCAGCTCGGGACGGATGGACACTAACTATGGCTACACCTTC. Translated: CASSSGRMDTNYGYTF.

The DNA of the CDR3 is TGCAGTGCTCTCCGATGGGGAAGATCTAATGAAAAACTGTTTTTT. Protein: CSALRWGRSNEKLFF. The chain employs TRBV20-1 and TRBJ1-4; D unresolved. The CDR3 runs 15 residues. Between the trimmed V and J ends, which lost 5 bases and 3 bases, there was a span of 16 bases. Germline V gene sequence: CDR1 DFQATT, CDR2 SNEGSKA (reference sequence).

This chain links TRBV19 with TRBJ1-6; D not resolved. The V gene lost 5 bases and the J gene lost 10 bases, with 12 bases spanning the gap. The CDR3 runs to 13 residues. Germline CDR1 reads LNHDA; CDR2 reads SQIVND (reference sequence). CDR3 nucleotides: TGTGCCAGTAGTGAAGCGGTTGGCTCACCCCTCCACTTT. Its protein product is CASSEAVGSPLHF.

The chain links TRBV19 to TRBJ1-5; D ambiguous. Germline values: CDR1 LNHDA, CDR2 SQIVND (reference sequence). CDR3 length equals 15 residues. The germline V and J ends were trimmed by 3 bases and 0 bases, with 9 bases remaining between them. This chain's CDR3 is CASSMDGNSNQPQHF. In DNA, the CDR3 is TGTGCCAGTAGTATGGACGGTAATAGCAATCAGCCCCAGCATTTT. Full variable domain (missing parts from reference TRBV19 and TRBJ1-5): DGGITQSPKYLFRKEGQNVTLSCEQNLNHDAMYWYRQDPGQGLRLIYYSQIVNDFQKGDIAEGYSVSREKKESFPLTVTSAQKNPTAFYLCASSMDGNSNQPQHFGDGTRLSIL.

The chain couples TRBV29-1 to TRBJ1-4; no definite D call. Looked up from germline, CDR1 is SQVTM and CDR2 is ANQGSEA. V was trimmed by 4 bases and J by 0 bases, leaving 9 bases between them. This CDR3 has 14 residues. The CDR3 is CSVVLPATNEKLFF. CDR3 in DNA: TGCAGCGTTGTGTTGCCTGCAACTAATGAAAAACTGTTTTTT. The whole variable domain, remainder taken from reference TRBV29-1 and TRBJ1-4, is SAVISQKPSRDICQRGTSLTIQCQVDSQVTMMFWYRQQPGQSLTLIATANQGSEATYESGFVIDKFPISRPNLTFSTLTVSNMSPEDSSIYLCSVVLPATNEKLFFGSGTQLSVL.

This clonotype was counted many times. The chain links TRBV7-9 to TRBJ1-1; no reliable D call. The V end was cut by 2 bases, the J end by 0 bases, with 10 bases between. The CDR3 consists of 15 residues. The V gene's germline CDR1 is SEHNR and CDR2 FQNEAQ (reference sequence). CDR3 sequence reads: CASSLLSGLNTEAFF. For the CDR3, the DNA is TGTGCCAGCAGCTTATTGTCCGGTTTGAACACTGAAGCTTTCTTT.

The chain is built from TRBV5-1 and TRBJ2-7; the D gene is possibly TRBD1 (6 bases). The CDR3 spans 12 residues. The V and J ends lost 3 bases and 6 bases respectively, with 10 bases between them. Germline V gene sequence: CDR1 SGHRS, CDR2 YFSETQ. CDR3 nucleotide sequence: TGCGCCAGCAGCTCACAGGGAACCGAGCAGTACTTC. As protein: CASSSQGTEQYF.

The V and J genes are TRBV20-1 and TRBJ1-1; D unclear. With 2 bases removed from V and 0 bases from J, the gap between germline ends came to 7 bases. Germline V gives CDR1 DFQATT, CDR2 SNEGSKA (reference sequence). The CDR3 contains 13 residues. For the CDR3, the DNA is TGCAGTGCTAGAACCAGGATGAACACTGAAGCTTTCTTT. Its translation: CSARTRMNTEAFF.

The V gene is TRBV10-3, the J gene TRBJ2-3; 11 bases are a match to TRBD2. The ends lost 6 bases at V and 9 bases at J; junction bases unmatched: 2. Per the germline V gene, CDR1 is ENHRY and CDR2 is SYGVKD. CDR3 length: 12 amino acids. CDR3 nucleotide sequence: TGTGCCATCAGGAGGACTAGCGGGACGCAGTATTTT. Its translation: CAIRRTSGTQYF.